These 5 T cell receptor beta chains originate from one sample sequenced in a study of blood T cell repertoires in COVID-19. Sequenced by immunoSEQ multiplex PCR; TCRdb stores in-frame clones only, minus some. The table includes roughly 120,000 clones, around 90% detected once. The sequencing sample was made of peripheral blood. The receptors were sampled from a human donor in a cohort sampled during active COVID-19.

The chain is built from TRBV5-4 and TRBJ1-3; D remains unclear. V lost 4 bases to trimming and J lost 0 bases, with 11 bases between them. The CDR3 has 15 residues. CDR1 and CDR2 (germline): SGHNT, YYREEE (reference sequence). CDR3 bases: TGTGCCAGCAGCCCCGGACTTTTCTCTGGAAACACCATATATTTT. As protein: CASSPGLFSGNTIYF.

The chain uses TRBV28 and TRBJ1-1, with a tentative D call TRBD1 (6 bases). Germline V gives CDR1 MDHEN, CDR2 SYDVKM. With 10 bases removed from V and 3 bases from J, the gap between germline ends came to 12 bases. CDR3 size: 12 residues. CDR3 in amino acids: CATWDIYTEAFF. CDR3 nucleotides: TGTGCCACCTGGGACATCTACACTGAAGCTTTCTTT.

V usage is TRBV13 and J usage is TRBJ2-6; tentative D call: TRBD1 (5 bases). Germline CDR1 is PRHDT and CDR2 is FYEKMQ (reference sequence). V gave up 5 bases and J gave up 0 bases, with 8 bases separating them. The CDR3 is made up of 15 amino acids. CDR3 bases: TGTGCCAGCAGCAACGACAGCTCTGGGGCCAACGTCCTGACTTTC. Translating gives CASSNDSSGANVLTF.

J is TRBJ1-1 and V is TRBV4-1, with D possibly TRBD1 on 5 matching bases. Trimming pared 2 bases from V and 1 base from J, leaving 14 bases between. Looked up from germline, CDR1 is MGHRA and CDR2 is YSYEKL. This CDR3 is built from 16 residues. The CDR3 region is CASSQSPGARNTEAFF. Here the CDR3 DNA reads TGCGCCAGCAGCCAAAGTCCTGGGGCTCGGAACACTGAAGCTTTCTTT.

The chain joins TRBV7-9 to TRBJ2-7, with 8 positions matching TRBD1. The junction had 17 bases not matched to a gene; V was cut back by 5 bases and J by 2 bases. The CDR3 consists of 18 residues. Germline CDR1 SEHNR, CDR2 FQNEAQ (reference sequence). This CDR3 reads CASSHTPRAGGIPYEQYF. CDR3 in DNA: TGTGCCAGCAGCCATACCCCCAGAGCAGGGGGCATCCCCTACGAGCAGTACTTC.